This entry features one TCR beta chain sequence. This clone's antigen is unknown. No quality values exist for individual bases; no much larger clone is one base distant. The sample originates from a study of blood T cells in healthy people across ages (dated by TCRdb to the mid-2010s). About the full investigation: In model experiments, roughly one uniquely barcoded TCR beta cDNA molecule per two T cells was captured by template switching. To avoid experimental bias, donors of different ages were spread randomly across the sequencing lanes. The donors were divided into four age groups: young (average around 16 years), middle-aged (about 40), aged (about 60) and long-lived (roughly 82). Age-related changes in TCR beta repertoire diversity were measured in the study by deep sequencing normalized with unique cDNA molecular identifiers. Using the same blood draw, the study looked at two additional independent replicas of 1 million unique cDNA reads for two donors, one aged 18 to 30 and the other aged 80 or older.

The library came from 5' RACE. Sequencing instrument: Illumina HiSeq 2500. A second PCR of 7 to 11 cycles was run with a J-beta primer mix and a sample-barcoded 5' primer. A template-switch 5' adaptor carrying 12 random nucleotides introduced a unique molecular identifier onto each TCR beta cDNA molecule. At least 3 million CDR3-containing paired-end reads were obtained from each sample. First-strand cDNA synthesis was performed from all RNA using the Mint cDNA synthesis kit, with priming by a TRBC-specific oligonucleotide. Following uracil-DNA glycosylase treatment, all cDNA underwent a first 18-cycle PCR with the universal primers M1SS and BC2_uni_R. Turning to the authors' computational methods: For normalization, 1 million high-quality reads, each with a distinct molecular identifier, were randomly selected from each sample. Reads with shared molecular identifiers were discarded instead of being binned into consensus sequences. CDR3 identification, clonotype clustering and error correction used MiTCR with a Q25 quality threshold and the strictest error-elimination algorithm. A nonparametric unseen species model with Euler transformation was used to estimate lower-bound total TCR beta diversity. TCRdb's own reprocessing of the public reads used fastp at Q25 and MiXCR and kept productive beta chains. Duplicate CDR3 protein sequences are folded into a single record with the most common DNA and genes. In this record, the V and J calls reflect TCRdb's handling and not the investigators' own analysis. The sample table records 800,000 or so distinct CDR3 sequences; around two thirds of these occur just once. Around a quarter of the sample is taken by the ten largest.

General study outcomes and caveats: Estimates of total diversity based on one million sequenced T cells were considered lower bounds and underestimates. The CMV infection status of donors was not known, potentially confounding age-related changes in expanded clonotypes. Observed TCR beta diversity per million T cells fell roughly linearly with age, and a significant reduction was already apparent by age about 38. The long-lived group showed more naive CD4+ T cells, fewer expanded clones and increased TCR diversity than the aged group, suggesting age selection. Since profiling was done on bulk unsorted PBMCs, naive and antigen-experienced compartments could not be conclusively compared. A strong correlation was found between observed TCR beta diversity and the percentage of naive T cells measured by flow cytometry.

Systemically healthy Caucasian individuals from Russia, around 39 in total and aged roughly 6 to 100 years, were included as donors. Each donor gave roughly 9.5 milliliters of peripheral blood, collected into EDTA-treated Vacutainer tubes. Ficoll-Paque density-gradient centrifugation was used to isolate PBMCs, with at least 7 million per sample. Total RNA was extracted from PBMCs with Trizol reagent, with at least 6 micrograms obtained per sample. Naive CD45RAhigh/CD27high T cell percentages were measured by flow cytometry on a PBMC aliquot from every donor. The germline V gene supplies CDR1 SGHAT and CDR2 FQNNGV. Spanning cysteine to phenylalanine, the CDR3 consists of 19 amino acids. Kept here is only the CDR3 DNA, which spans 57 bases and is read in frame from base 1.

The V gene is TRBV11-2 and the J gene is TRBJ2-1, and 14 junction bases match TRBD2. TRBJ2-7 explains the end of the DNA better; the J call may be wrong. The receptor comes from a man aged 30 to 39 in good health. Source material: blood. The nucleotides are TGTGCCAGCAGCTCCTCCCAAAGGACTAGCGGGAGGAGCCCCTACGAGCAGTACTTC. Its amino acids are CASSSSQRTSGRSPYEQYF.